What follows is one T cell receptor (beta chain) and its context. This table comes from immunoSEQ multiplex PCR, and its TCRdb copy is limited to in-frame clones, with some not included. The sample consists of around 120,000 clones, around 89% of them appearing once. The CDR3 has 13 amino acids. The germline V and J ends were trimmed by 2 bases and 1 base, with 5 bases remaining between them. Germline values: CDR1 MNHEY, CDR2 SMNVEV (reference sequence). These data belong to a study of T cell responses to AZD1222 COVID-19 vaccine. The V call is TRBV27, the J call TRBJ1-1; unclear D gene. The material sequenced was peripheral blood, taken on day 0 of MenACWY control vaccination. The receptor's source is an adult in good health. CDR3 coding DNA: TGTGCCAGCAGTTTACGAGGGAACACTGAAGCTTTCTTT. It codes for CASSLRGNTEAFF.